Below, 21 T cell receptor beta chains from the same sample are listed, as sequenced in a study of cytomegalovirus exposure and HLA in healthy donors. Assay used: immunoSEQ multiplex PCR; TCRdb lists only in-frame clones, some missing. The sample lists approximately 200,000 clones, about 81% occurring once. The sequenced sample consisted of PBMCs. The receptors stem from a woman in her twenties or thirties in good health and CMV-seronegative.

The chain combines TRBV7-2 with TRBJ2-1, with 12 bases aligning to TRBD2. The CDR3 length is 18 residues. The V segment lost 4 bases and the J segment 7 bases; nucleotides outside the gene matches: 14. CDR1 SGHTA and CDR2 FQGNSA come from the germline V gene. The CDR3 DNA reads TGTGCCAGCAGCTCCGGAGGTGGACTAGCGGGATCTGGTAATGAGCAGTTCTTC. This translates into CASSSGGGLAGSGNEQFF.

V gene TRBV18 combines with J gene TRBJ2-7, with a possible D match to TRBD2 (6 bases). V was trimmed by 6 bases and J by 0 bases, leaving 21 bases between them. Germline V lookup: CDR1 KGHSH, CDR2 LQKENI. This CDR3 is built from 17 residues. The CDR3 coding sequence is TGTGCCAGCTCCCTAGATCCCTCCGGGCGGGGCTCCTACGAGCAGTACTTC. Its translation is CASSLDPSGRGSYEQYF. The variable domain in full, with the rest retrieved from reference TRBV18 and TRBJ2-7, is NAGVMQNPRHLVRRRGQEARLRCSPMKGHSHVYWYRQLPEEGLKFMVYLQKENIIDESGMPKERFSAEFPKEGPSILRIQQVVRGDSAAYFCASSLDPSGRGSYEQYFGPGTRLTVT.

There are a few counts of this clone. This rearrangement joins TRBV5-6 to TRBJ1-1, with D uncertain. Between the trimmed V and J ends, which lost 3 bases and 1 base, there was a span of 7 bases. CDR3 length: 13 amino acids. Germline CDR1 reads SGHDT; CDR2 reads YYEEEE. CDR3 amino acids: CASSWPGNTEAFF. In DNA, the CDR3 is TGTGCCAGCAGCTGGCCAGGGAACACTGAAGCTTTCTTT.

J is TRBJ1-2 and V is TRBV27; possible D gene TRBD1, 5 bases. The CDR3 sequence is 15 residues long. The ends were cut back, 8 bases at V and 0 bases at J, with 16 bases in the middle. CDR1 and CDR2 (germline): MNHEY, SMNVEV (reference sequence). The CDR3, as DNA: TGTGCCAGCTCCCCAGGGTCGCATGCTAACTATGGCTACACCTTC. This translates into CASSPGSHANYGYTF.

The chain links TRBV19 to TRBJ2-7; 11 nucleotides line up with TRBD1. The CDR3 is made up of 15 amino acids. Germline V lookup: CDR1 LNHDA, CDR2 SQIVND (reference sequence). J was trimmed by 3 bases and V by 3 bases; bases with no gene match: 4. The CDR3 DNA reads TGTGCCAGTAGTATGGGACAGGGGGTTTTCTACGAGCAGTACTTC. This codes for CASSMGQGVFYEQYF. Full variable domain (missing parts from reference TRBV19 and TRBJ2-7): DGGITQSPKYLFRKEGQNVTLSCEQNLNHDAMYWYRQDPGQGLRLIYYSQIVNDFQKGDIAEGYSVSREKKESFPLTVTSAQKNPTAFYLCASSMGQGVFYEQYFGPGTRLTVT.

This clone turned up a few times. The chain is built from TRBV5-1 and TRBJ1-1, with 8 bases lining up with TRBD1. CDR1 is SGHRS and CDR2 is YFSETQ in the germline V gene. This CDR3 contains 14 residues. The V and J ends lost 3 bases and 3 bases, in that order; junction bases with no gene match: 4. The CDR3 coding sequence is TGCGCCAGCAGCTCAGGACAGGGTGACACTGAAGCTTTCTTT. This gives the protein CASSSGQGDTEAFF.

The chain carries TRBV18 and TRBJ1-2, with 9 bases fitting TRBD1. This CDR3 has 13 residues. Germline CDR1 and CDR2: KGHSH and LQKENI. Trimming at V came to 3 bases and at J to 8 bases, leaving 4 bases not matched to a gene. The CDR3 DNA is TGTGCCAGCTCACCGGACAGGGGACTGGGCTACACCTTC. Translation gives CASSPDRGLGYTF. Together with reference TRBV18 and TRBJ1-2, the CDR3 gives the full variable domain: NAGVMQNPRHLVRRRGQEARLRCSPMKGHSHVYWYRQLPEEGLKFMVYLQKENIIDESGMPKERFSAEFPKEGPSILRIQQVVRGDSAAYFCASSPDRGLGYTFGSGTRLTVV.

This chain uses TRBV19 with TRBJ1-1; D is possibly TRBD1 (5 bases). The CDR3 has 14 residues. Deletions cut 5 bases from V and 1 base from J, with 11 bases between. Germline lookup yields CDR1 LNHDA and CDR2 SQIVND (reference sequence). CDR3 region: CASSVGHPNTEAFF. In DNA, the CDR3 is TGTGCCAGTAGTGTTGGACACCCGAACACTGAAGCTTTCTTT.

The CDR3 is CASSLAGRVMEQYF. The CDR3, as DNA: TGTGCCAGCAGCCTGGCGGGTCGGGTAATGGAGCAGTACTTC. V is TRBV7-6 and J is TRBJ2-7, with a possible D match to TRBD2 (5 bases). Trimming shortened V by 5 bases and J by 7 bases, and 18 bases separated the two germline ends. This CDR3 is built from 14 residues. CDR1 and CDR2 (germline): SGHVS, FNYEAQ.

V and J are TRBV4-2 and TRBJ1-5; 7 nucleotides line up with TRBD1. Trimming took 0 bases from V and 6 from J; bases not matched to a gene: 8. The CDR3 contains 16 residues. The V gene's germline CDR1 is LGHNA and CDR2 YNFKEQ. Here the CDR3 DNA reads TGTGCCAGCAGCCAAGACTGGGGGACAGTGGTTCAGCCCCAGCATTTT. Translating gives CASSQDWGTVVQPQHF.

V is TRBV14 and J is TRBJ2-7, with TRBD1 as a possible D gene (5 bases). V lost 2 bases, J lost 2 bases, and 10 bases lay in between. The CDR3 spans 14 residues. Germline CDR1 and CDR2: SGHDN and FVKESK. The CDR3 sequence is CASSQQGFTYEQYF. The CDR3 DNA reads as TGTGCCAGCAGCCAACAGGGATTCACCTACGAGCAGTACTTC.

The J gene is TRBJ1-1, the V gene TRBV30; no firm D call. Germline V CDR1 and CDR2: GTSNPN, SVGIG (reference sequence). This CDR3 region has 13 residues. Trimming removed 1 base at V and 6 bases at J, with 12 bases between. The CDR3 here is CAWSAWAISEAFF. The CDR3, as DNA: TGTGCCTGGAGTGCCTGGGCTATCTCTGAAGCTTTCTTT.

The chain has TRBV6-5 and TRBJ1-2, with unresolved D. V lost 2 bases and J lost 8, with 12 bases in between. Germline assignment: CDR1 MNHEY and CDR2 SVGAGI. The CDR3 has 13 amino acids. The DNA of the CDR3 is TGTGCCAGCAGTTACGCCCAGAGCGGGGGCTACACCTTC. Protein product: CASSYAQSGGYTF.

V usage is TRBV7-7 and J usage is TRBJ2-1, with 8 bases aligning to TRBD2. Trimming took 3 bases from V and 6 from J; bases not matched to a gene: 10. The length of the CDR3 is 16 residues. Germline V lookup: CDR1 SSHAT, CDR2 FNYEAQ (reference sequence). In DNA form, the CDR3 reads TGTGCCAGCAGCTTGTCCCTAGCGGGCAAGGGCAATGAGCAGTTCTTC. Amino acids: CASSLSLAGKGNEQFF.

This sequence joins TRBV27 and TRBJ1-4; TRBD1 might be the D (5 bases). The V and J ends lost 2 bases and 8 bases respectively, with 9 bases between them. CDR1 MNHEY and CDR2 SMNVEV come from the germline V gene (reference sequence). The CDR3 runs 13 residues. The CDR3 DNA is TGTGCCAGCAGTTTAGACAGAAGGGAAAAACTGTTTTTT. Protein: CASSLDRREKLFF.

A note on this clone: At the DNA level, this CDR3 is encoded by other sequences in the same sample as well. The gene calls are TRBV18 and TRBJ2-7; 8 bases line up with TRBD1. Trimming took 3 bases from V and 2 from J; bases not matched to a gene: 3. Germline loops: CDR1 KGHSH, CDR2 LQKENI. The CDR3 has 14 amino acids. The CDR3 nucleotides read TGTGCCAGCTCACCCGGACAGGGCACCTACGAGCAGTACTTC. As protein: CASSPGQGTYEQYF.

The gene calls are TRBV29-1 and TRBJ2-1, with TRBD2 matching over 7 bases. With V trimmed by 0 bases and J by 8 bases, 4 bases remained unmatched. This CDR3 is 13 amino acids long. The germline CDR1 and CDR2 sequences are SQVTM and ANQGSEA. CDR3 sequence reads: CSVEDRGVYEQFF. The CDR3 nucleotides are TGCAGCGTTGAAGACCGGGGGGTATATGAGCAGTTCTTC.

This clone was counted once. The genes are TRBV9 and TRBJ2-3; TRBD2 agrees at 15 bases. Germline CDR1 and CDR2: SGDLS and YYNGEE. Unmatched junction bases numbered 8, after V lost 4 bases and J lost 8 bases. The CDR3 runs 16 residues. In DNA form, the CDR3 reads TGTGCCAGCAGCCCCAGGACTAGCGGGGGGGTCGTTACGCAGTATTTT. Protein product: CASSPRTSGGVVTQYF. The whole variable domain, filled in from reference TRBV9 and TRBJ2-3, reads DSGVTQTPKHLITATGQRVTLRCSPRSGDLSVYWYQQSLDQGLQFLIQYYNGEERAKGNILERFSAQQFPDLHSELNLSSLELGDSALYFCASSPRTSGGVVTQYFGPGTRLTVL.

The chain is built from TRBV7-9 and TRBJ2-7; 10 positions agree with TRBD1. The CDR3 spans 12 residues. Trimming took 8 bases from V and 3 from J; bases not matched to a gene: 1. Germline V lookup: CDR1 SEHNR, CDR2 FQNEAQ (reference sequence). CDR3 loop: CASRDRGYEQYF. In DNA form, the CDR3 reads TGTGCCAGCCGGGACAGGGGCTACGAGCAGTACTTC. Variable domain in full (rest from reference TRBV7-9 and TRBJ2-7): DTGVSQNPRHKITKRGQNVTFRCDPISEHNRLYWYRQTLGQGPEFLTYFQNEAQLEKSRLLSDRFSAERPKGSFSTLEIQRTEQGDSAMYLCASRDRGYEQYFGPGTRLTVT.

This chain connects TRBV6-1 to TRBJ2-1; 8 bases fit TRBD1. The V and J ends lost 1 base and 7 bases, in that order; junction bases with no gene match: 9. Germline values: CDR1 MNHNS, CDR2 SASEGT. This CDR3 spans 16 amino acids. CDR3 sequence: CASSEGFGQGRNEQFF. The DNA of the CDR3 is TGTGCCAGCAGTGAAGGTTTCGGACAGGGTAGGAATGAGCAGTTCTTC.

This clone showed up just a few times. The chain couples TRBV29-1 to TRBJ1-5; TRBD1 agrees at 10 bases. Germline V gene sequence: CDR1 SQVTM, CDR2 ANQGSEA. V lost 6 bases, J lost 7 bases, and 6 bases stayed unmatched. CDR3 length: 13 amino acids. CDR3 sequence: CSVLDRGRQPQHF. The CDR3 bases are TGCAGCGTACTGGACAGGGGGAGACAGCCCCAGCATTTT.